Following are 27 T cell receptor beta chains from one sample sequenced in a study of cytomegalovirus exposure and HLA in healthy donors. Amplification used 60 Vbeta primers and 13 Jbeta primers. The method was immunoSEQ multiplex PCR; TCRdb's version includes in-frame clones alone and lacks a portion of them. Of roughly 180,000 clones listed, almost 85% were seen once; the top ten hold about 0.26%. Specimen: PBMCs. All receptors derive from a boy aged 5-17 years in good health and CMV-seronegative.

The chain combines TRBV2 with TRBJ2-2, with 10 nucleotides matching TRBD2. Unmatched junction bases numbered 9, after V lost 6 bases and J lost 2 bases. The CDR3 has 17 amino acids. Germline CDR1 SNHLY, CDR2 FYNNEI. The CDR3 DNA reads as TGTGCCAGCAGGACAAAGGCTAGCGGGAGTAACACCGGGGAGCTGTTTTTT. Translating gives CASRTKASGSNTGELFF.

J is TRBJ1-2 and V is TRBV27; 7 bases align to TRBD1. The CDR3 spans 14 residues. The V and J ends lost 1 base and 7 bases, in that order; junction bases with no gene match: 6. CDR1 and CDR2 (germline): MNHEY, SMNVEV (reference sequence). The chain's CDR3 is CASSLWDQGGGYTF. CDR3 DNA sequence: TGTGCCAGCAGTTTATGGGACCAGGGGGGTGGCTACACCTTC.

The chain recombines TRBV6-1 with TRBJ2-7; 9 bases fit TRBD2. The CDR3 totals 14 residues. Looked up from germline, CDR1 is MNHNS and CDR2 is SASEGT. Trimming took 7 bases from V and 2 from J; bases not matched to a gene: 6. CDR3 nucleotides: TGTGCCAGCAACCGAGCGGGGGGAGCCTACGAGCAGTACTTC. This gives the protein CASNRAGGAYEQYF.

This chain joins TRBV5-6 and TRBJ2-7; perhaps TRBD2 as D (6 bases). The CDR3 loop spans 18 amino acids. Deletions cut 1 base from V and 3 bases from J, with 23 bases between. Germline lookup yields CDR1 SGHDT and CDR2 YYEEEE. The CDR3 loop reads CASSLKPLLAGLNYEQYF. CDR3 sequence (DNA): TGTGCCAGCAGCTTGAAGCCGTTGTTGGCGGGGCTCAACTACGAGCAGTACTTC. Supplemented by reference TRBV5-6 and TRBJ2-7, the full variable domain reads DAGVTQSPTHLIKTRGQQVTLRCSPKSGHDTVSWYQQALGQGPQFIFQYYEEEERQRGNFPDRFSGHQFPNYSSELNVNALLLGDSALYLCASSLKPLLAGLNYEQYFGPGTRLTVT.

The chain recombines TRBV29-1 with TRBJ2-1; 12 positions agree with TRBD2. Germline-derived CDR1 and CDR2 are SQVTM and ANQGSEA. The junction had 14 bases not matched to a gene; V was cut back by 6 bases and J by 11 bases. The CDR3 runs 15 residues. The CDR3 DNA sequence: TGCAGCGTGCCAACCGGGACTAGCGGGTTAGGGAAGCAGTTCTTC. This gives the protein CSVPTGTSGLGKQFF.

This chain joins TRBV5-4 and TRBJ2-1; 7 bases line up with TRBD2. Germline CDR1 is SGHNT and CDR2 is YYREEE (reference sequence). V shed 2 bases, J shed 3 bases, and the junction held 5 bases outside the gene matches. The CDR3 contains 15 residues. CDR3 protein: CASSLLGGGYNEQFF. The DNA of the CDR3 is TGTGCCAGCAGCTTACTGGGCGGGGGCTACAATGAGCAGTTCTTC.

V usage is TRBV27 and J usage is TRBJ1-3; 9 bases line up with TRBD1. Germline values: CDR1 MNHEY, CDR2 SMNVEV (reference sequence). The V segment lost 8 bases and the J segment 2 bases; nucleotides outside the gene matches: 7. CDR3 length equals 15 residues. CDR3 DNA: TGTGCCAGCGCTAAAGGGACAGGGACTGGAAACACCATATATTTT. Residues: CASAKGTGTGNTIYF.

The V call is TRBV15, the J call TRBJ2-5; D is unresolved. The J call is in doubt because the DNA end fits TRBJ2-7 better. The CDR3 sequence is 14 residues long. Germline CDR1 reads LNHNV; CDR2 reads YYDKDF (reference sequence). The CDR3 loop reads CATASRRNSYEQYF. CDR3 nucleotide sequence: TGTGCCACCGCCTCGAGGAGAAACTCCTACGAGCAGTACTTC.

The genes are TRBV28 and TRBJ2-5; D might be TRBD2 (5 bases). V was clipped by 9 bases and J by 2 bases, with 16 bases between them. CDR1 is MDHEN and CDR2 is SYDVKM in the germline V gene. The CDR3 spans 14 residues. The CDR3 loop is CASSAGEWQETQYF. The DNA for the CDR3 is TGTGCCAGTTCAGCCGGGGAGTGGCAAGAGACCCAGTACTTC.

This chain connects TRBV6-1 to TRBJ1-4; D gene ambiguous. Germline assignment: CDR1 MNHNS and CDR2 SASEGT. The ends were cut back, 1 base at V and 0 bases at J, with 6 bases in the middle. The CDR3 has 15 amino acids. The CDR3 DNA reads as TGTGCCAGCAGTGAAGTTCTAACAACTAATGAAAAACTGTTTTTT. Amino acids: CASSEVLTTNEKLFF.

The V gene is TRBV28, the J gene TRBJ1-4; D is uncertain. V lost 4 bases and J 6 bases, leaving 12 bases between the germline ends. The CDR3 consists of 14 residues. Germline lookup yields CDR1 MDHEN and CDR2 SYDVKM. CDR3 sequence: CASSSRNADEKLFF. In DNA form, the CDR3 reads TGTGCCAGCAGTTCACGAAACGCGGATGAAAAACTGTTTTTT.

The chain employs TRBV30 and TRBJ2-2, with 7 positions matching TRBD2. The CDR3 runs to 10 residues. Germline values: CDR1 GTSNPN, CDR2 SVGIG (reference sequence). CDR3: CVGGGGELFF. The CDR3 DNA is TGTGTGGGGGGGGGCGGGGAGCTGTTTTTT.

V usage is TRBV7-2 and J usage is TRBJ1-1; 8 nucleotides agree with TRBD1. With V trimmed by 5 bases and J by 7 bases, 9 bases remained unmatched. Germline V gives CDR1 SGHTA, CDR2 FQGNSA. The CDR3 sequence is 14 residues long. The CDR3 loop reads CASSATTGVNEAFF. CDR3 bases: TGTGCCAGCAGCGCCACGACAGGGGTGAATGAAGCTTTCTTT.

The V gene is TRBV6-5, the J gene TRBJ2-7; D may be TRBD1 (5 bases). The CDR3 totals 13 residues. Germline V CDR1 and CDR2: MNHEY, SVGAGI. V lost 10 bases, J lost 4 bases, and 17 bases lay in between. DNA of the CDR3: TGTGCCACTCAGTCAGCAGGGTCGTACGAGCAGTACTTC. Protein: CATQSAGSYEQYF.

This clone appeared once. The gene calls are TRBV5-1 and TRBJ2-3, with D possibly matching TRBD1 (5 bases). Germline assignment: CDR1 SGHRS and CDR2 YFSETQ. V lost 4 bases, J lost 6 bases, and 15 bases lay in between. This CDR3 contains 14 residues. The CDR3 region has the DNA TGCGCCAGCAGCCGAACAGGCGTCGGGGATACGCAGTATTTT. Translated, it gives CASSRTGVGDTQYF.

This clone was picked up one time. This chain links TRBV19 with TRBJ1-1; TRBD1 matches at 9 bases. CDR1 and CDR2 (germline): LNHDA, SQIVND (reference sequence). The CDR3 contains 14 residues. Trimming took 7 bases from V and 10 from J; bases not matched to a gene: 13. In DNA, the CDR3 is TGTGCCAGTACACCGGACAGGGGAGAGTCCGTAGCTTTCTTT. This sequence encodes CASTPDRGESVAFF.

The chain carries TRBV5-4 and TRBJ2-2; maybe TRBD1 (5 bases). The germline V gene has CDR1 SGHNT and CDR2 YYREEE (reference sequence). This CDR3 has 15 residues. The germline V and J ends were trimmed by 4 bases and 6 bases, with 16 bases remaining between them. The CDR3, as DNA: TGTGCCAGCAGCAGGGATTTCCCAGGGTCCGGGGAGCTGTTTTTT. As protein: CASSRDFPGSGELFF.

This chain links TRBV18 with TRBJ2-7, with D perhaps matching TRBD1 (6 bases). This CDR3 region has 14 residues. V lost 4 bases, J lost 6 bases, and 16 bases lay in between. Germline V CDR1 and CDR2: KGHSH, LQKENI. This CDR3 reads CASSRGGPGAEQYF. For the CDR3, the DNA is TGTGCCAGCTCACGGGGTGGGCCAGGGGCCGAGCAGTACTTC.

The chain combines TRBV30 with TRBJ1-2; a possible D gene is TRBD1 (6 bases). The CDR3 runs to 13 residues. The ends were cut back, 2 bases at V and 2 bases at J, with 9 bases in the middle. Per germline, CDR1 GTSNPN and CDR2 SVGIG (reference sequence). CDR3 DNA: TGTGCCTGGAGTCTCGACAGGAACTATGGCTACACCTTC. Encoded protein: CAWSLDRNYGYTF.

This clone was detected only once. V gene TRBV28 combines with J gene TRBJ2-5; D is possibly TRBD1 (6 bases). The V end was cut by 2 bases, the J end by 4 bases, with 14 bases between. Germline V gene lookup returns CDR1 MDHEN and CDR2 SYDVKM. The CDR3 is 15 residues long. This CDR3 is CASSLPRTGTETQYF. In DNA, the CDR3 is TGTGCCAGCAGTTTACCCAGAACAGGGACAGAGACCCAGTACTTC.

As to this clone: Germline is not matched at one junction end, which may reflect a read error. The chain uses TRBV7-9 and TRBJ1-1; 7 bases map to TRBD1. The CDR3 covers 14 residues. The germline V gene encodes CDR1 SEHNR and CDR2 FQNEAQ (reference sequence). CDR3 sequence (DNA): TGTTCCAGCAGCCACCGGACAGGTAACACTGAAGCTTTCTTT. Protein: CSSSHRTGNTEAFF. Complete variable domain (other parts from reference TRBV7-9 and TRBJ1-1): DTGVSQNPRHKITKRGQNVTFRCDPISEHNRLYWYRQTLGQGPEFLTYFQNEAQLEKSRLLSDRFSAERPKGSFSTLEIQRTEQGDSAMYLCSSSHRTGNTEAFFGQGTRLTVV.

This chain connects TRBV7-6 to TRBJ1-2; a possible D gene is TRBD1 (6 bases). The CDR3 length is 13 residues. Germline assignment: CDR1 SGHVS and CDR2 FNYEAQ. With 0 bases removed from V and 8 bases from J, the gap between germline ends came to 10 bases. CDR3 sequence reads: CASSLAQGLGYTF. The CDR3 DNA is TGTGCCAGCAGCTTAGCGCAGGGGTTGGGCTACACCTTC.

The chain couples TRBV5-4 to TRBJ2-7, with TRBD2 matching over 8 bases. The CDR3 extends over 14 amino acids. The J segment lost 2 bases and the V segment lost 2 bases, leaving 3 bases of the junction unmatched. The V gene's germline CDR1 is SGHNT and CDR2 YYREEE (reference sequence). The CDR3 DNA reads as TGTGCCAGCAGCTTTTATAGCGGGGCCTACGAGCAGTACTTC. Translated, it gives CASSFYSGAYEQYF.

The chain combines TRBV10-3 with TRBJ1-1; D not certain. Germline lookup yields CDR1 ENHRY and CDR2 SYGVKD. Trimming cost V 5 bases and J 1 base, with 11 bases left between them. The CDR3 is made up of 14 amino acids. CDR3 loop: CAISQDSSNTEAFF. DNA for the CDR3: TGTGCCATCAGTCAAGACTCATCGAACACTGAAGCTTTCTTT.

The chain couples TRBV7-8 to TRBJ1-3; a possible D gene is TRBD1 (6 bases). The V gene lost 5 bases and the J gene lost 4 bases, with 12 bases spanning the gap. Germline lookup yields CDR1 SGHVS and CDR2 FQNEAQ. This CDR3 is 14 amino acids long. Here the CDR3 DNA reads TGTGCCAGCAGCCTTTCAGGGGCAGGAAACACCATATATTTT. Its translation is CASSLSGAGNTIYF.

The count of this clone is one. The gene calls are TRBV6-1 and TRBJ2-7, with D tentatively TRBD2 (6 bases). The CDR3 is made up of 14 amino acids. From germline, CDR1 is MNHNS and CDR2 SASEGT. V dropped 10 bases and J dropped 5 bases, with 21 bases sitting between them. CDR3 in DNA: TGTGCCATCAGGTTCGGGACGGGGGTGAACGAGCAGTACTTC. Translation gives CAIRFGTGVNEQYF.

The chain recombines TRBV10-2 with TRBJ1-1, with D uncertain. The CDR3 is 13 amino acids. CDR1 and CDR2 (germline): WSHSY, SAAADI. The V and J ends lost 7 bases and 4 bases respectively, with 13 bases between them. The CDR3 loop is CASNQRMGTEAFF. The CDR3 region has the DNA TGCGCCAGCAACCAGAGGATGGGCACTGAAGCTTTCTTT.